The 2 T cell receptor beta chains given below trace back to one sample, sequenced in a study of CXCR3-negative and CXCR3-positive naive CD8 T cells. Regarding the study as a whole: CXCR3-positive naive cells had TRB CDR3s that were more hydrophobic than CXCR3-negative naive cells had.

cDNA libraries for TRB were generated by 5' RACE incorporating UMI labels. TCRdb re-called the 5' RACE reads; every CDR3 protein appears as one record, without DNA. The sample table sets out some 140,000 distinct CDR3 sequences. These TCRs' antigens remain unknown. Sequencing was carried out using naive CXCR3+ CD8+ T cells from blood. The subset: CD45RO-CCR7+CD27+CD95- naive CD8+ T cells expressing CXCR3 (TNR3+). These receptor sequences come from a human donor in good health. Some clones in this sample may be carry-over from other donors' samples.

The chain uses TRBV28 and TRBJ2-5; as DNA is missing, the TRBD1 call by TCRdb cannot be tested. The CDR3 length is 15 residues. Per the germline V gene, CDR1 is MDHEN and CDR2 is SYDVKM. The CDR3 spells CASTLETGYQETQYF.

V is TRBV5-6 and J is TRBJ2-1. The CDR3 consists of 13 residues. Germline V CDR1 and CDR2: SGHDT, YYEEEE. CDR3 amino acids: CASSLISPNEQFF.